These T cell receptor beta chains were read from a single sample in a study of cytomegalovirus exposure and HLA in healthy donors. Clones were read by immunoSEQ multiplex PCR, and TCRdb kept only the in-frame ones, dropping some. The sample gives approximately 220,000 clones, over 70% of which show up once; roughly 0.71% is in the top ten. Sequences were obtained from PBMCs. The receptors stem from a boy younger than 10 in good health and CMV-seronegative. Both conserved end residues are part of each CDR3. D genes are given only for firm matches. Rows give clone size only sometimes, using once, few, many, or a class for an expanded clone.

size	V	D	J	CDR3	DNA
NA	TRBV4-2	NA	TRBJ2-7	CASSQDLGNAREQYF	TGTGCCAGCAGCCAAGATCTCGGGAATGCCCGCGAGCAGTACTTC
NA	TRBV7-8	TRBD2	TRBJ2-7	CASRGDYPYYEQYF	TGTGCCAGCAGGGGGGACTACCCTTACTACGAGCAGTACTTC
NA	TRBV19	NA	TRBJ1-4	CANGTTREKLFF	TGTGCCAACGGGACAACGCGGGAAAAACTGTTTTTT
NA	TRBV6-6	NA	TRBJ2-7	CASSSQGQVSYEQYF	TGTGCCAGCAGCTCCCAGGGACAAGTCTCCTACGAGCAGTACTTC
once	TRBV19	NA	TRBJ2-6	CASSIANGANVLTF	TGTGCCAGTAGTATAGCAAATGGGGCCAACGTCCTGACTTTC
NA	TRBV6-1	NA	TRBJ2-1	CASTSQGDGGREQFF	TGTGCCAGCACTTCCCAGGGAGATGGGGGGAGGGAGCAGTTCTTC
NA	TRBV5-5	TRBD1	TRBJ2-7	CASSRDRAGEQYF	TGTGCCAGCAGCCGGGACAGGGCAGGCGAGCAGTACTTC
few	TRBV7-9	TRBD2	TRBJ2-2	CASSLLAGAGELFF	TGTGCCAGCAGTTTACTAGCGGGAGCCGGGGAGCTGTTTTTT
NA	TRBV7-7	TRBD1	TRBJ2-5	CASSLAAQGAETQYF	TGTGCTAGCAGCTTAGCGGCACAGGGGGCAGAGACCCAGTACTTC
NA	TRBV4-1	NA	TRBJ2-2	CASSQAAQGNTGELFF	TGCGCCAGCAGCCAAGCAGCCCAGGGGAACACCGGGGAGCTGTTTTTT
once	TRBV7-6	NA	TRBJ2-2	CASSGGGGRSPGELFF	TGTGCCAGCAGCGGAGGTGGTGGGCGCAGTCCCGGGGAGCTGTTTTTT
NA	TRBV4-1	TRBD1	TRBJ2-7	CASSKGQGESYEQYF	TGCGCCAGCAGCAAAGGACAGGGGGAAAGCTACGAGCAGTACTTC
few	TRBV6-1	TRBD2	TRBJ2-7	CASSARLASSYEQYF	TGTGCCAGCAGTGCTAGACTAGCGAGCTCCTACGAGCAGTACTTC
NA	TRBV11-1	NA	TRBJ1-1	CASSLSEGVNTEAFF	TGTGCCAGCAGCTTATCGGAAGGGGTGAACACTGAAGCTTTCTTT
NA	TRBV4-1	NA	TRBJ2-5	CASSQGGSGQETQYF	TGCGCCAGCAGCCAAGGGGGCAGTGGTCAAGAGACCCAGTACTTC
once	TRBV6-1	TRBD1	TRBJ2-7	CASWGTGNPYEQYF	TGTGCCAGCTGGGGGACAGGGAATCCCTACGAGCAGTACTTC
NA	TRBV5-4	NA	TRBJ2-7	CASSLGPEAYEQYF	TGTGCCAGCAGCTTGGGGCCGGAGGCCTACGAGCAGTACTTC
NA	TRBV4-1	TRBD2	TRBJ2-4	CASSQAPLAGGEAKNIQYF	TGCGCCAGCAGCCAAGCCCCGCTAGCGGGGGGCGAGGCCAAAAACATTCAGTACTTC
NA	TRBV6-4	TRBD2	TRBJ2-2	CASSRTSGGPLTGELFF	TGTGCCAGCAGTCGGACTAGCGGGGGGCCATTAACCGGGGAGCTGTTTTTT
few	TRBV7-8	NA	TRBJ1-5	CASSLGGVEPQHF	TGTGCCAGCAGCTTAGGGGGCGTGGAGCCCCAGCATTTT
NA	TRBV11-2	NA	TRBJ1-1	CASSPAGAEAFF	TGTGCCAGCAGCCCCGCGGGCGCTGAAGCTTTCTTT
NA	TRBV19	TRBD1	TRBJ1-1	CASGQGRITFF	TGTGCCAGTGGACAGGGGCGGATAACTTTCTTT
NA	TRBV11-2	NA	TRBJ1-1	CASSPGAEAEAFF	TGTGCCAGCAGCCCCGGAGCGGAGGCTGAAGCTTTCTTT
NA	TRBV25-1	TRBD1	TRBJ2-2	CASSQRTGSTGELFF	TGTGCCAGCAGCCAAAGGACAGGTAGCACCGGGGAGCTGTTTTTT
once	TRBV2	NA	TRBJ2-5	CASSDGLQGSQETQYF	TGTGCCAGCAGCGACGGCCTTCAGGGGTCCCAAGAGACCCAGTACTTC
NA	TRBV10-2	NA	TRBJ2-7	CASRRRQGGGEQYF	TGCGCCAGCAGGAGGAGGCAGGGGGGAGGCGAGCAGTACTTC
once	TRBV6-5	TRBD2	TRBJ2-1	CASSYQLAGGYNEQFF	TGTGCCAGCAGTTACCAGCTAGCGGGCGGCTACAATGAGCAGTTCTTC
NA	TRBV30	NA	TRBJ2-1	CAWSVGPAGEQFF	TGTGCCTGGAGTGTAGGCCCAGCGGGTGAGCAGTTCTTC
NA	TRBV5-4	NA	TRBJ1-3	CATSGGTSGNTIYF	TGTGCCACCTCGGGGGGGACCTCTGGAAACACCATATATTTT
NA	TRBV7-3	NA	TRBJ2-2	CASSLTGGVNTGELFF	TGTGCCAGCAGCTTAACAGGCGGGGTGAACACCGGGGAGCTGTTTTTT
once	TRBV6-5	TRBD2	TRBJ2-1	CASKTSGESEFF	TGTGCCAGCAAGACTAGCGGGGAGAGTGAGTTCTTC
NA	TRBV2	NA	TRBJ2-7	CASSDGGRYEQYF	TGTGCCAGCAGTGACGGTGGGCGCTACGAGCAGTACTTC
NA	TRBV7-8	TRBD2	TRBJ2-1	CASSHRPIGLAGGLSNEQFF	TGTGCCAGCAGCCACCGACCAATTGGACTAGCGGGGGGGCTTTCCAATGAGCAGTTCTTC
NA	TRBV10-1	NA	TRBJ2-3	CASSGRGPDTQYF	TGCGCCAGCAGCGGGAGGGGGCCAGATACGCAGTATTTT
NA	TRBV5-4	TRBD1	TRBJ2-3	CASSLNLGQGYTDTQYF	TGTGCCAGCAGCTTGAATCTCGGACAGGGCTACACAGATACGCAGTATTTT
NA	TRBV29-1	NA	TRBJ1-1	CSVSGVLNTEAFF	TGCAGCGTTTCGGGGGTTCTGAACACTGAAGCTTTCTTT
NA	TRBV5-1	TRBD2	TRBJ2-5	CASSPGLAGGHRETQYF	TGCGCCAGCAGCCCGGGACTAGCGGGGGGGCATCGGGAGACCCAGTACTTC
NA	TRBV11-2	TRBD1	TRBJ1-2	CASSLTGGPTNYGYTF	TGTGCCAGCAGCTTAACAGGGGGCCCGACTAACTATGGCTACACCTTC
NA	TRBV5-1	TRBD1	TRBJ1-2	CASSLGQGVGYGYTF	TGCGCCAGCAGCTTGGGACAGGGGGTAGGCTATGGCTACACCTTC